These 31 T cell receptor beta chains share one sample of origin, sequenced in a study of blood T cell repertoires in COVID-19. Measured with immunoSEQ multiplex PCR; TCRdb has only the in-frame clones, and not every one. The sample includes around 97,000 clones, just under 85% seen only once; the top ten take less than 11%. Sequencing was done on a sample of peripheral blood. The receptors stem from a man between 65 and 85 years old with acute or convalescent COVID-19.

The table lists this clone with a count of one. The chain is built from TRBV5-8 and TRBJ2-1; TRBD2 matches at 16 bases. Germline V gene sequence: CDR1 SGHTS, CDR2 YDEGEE. Unmatched junction bases numbered 2, after V lost 4 bases and J lost 7 bases. This CDR3 has 15 amino acids. The CDR3 loop is CASSMGLAGGNEQFF. The CDR3 coding sequence is TGTGCCAGCAGCATGGGACTAGCGGGGGGGAATGAGCAGTTCTTC. Together with reference TRBV5-8 and TRBJ2-1, the CDR3 gives the full variable domain: EAGVTQSPTHLIKTRGQQATLRCSPISGHTSVYWYQQALGLGLQFLLWYDEGEERNRGNFPPRFSGRQFPNYSSELNVNALELEDSALYLCASSMGLAGGNEQFFGPGTRLTVL.

In its sample, this clone was seen once. The chain couples TRBV30 to TRBJ1-5, with TRBD1 matching 9 bases. The V segment lost 4 bases and the J segment 5 bases; nucleotides outside the gene matches: 3. The germline V gene has CDR1 GTSNPN and CDR2 SVGIG (reference sequence). CDR3 length equals 13 residues. The CDR3 is CAWTTGGHQPQHF. The CDR3 coding sequence is TGTGCCTGGACTACAGGGGGCCATCAGCCCCAGCATTTT.

The CDR3 DNA sequence: TGTGCCAGCACCATGGGACAGGGCCGAACCGGGGAGCTGTTTTTT. This encodes CASTMGQGRTGELFF. The genes are TRBV2 and TRBJ2-2; 9 bases align to TRBD1. The CDR3 covers 15 residues. Germline V CDR1 and CDR2: SNHLY, FYNNEI. The V and J ends lost 7 bases and 5 bases, in that order; junction bases with no gene match: 8.

This sequence joins TRBV28 and TRBJ1-2; D is ambiguous. The V and J ends lost 7 bases and 1 base respectively, with 4 bases between them. The CDR3 length is 11 residues. Germline CDR1 is MDHEN and CDR2 is SYDVKM. The DNA for the CDR3 is TGTGCCAGCACCAGTAACTATGGCTACACCTTC. Its translation: CASTSNYGYTF.

The gene calls are TRBV6-5 and TRBJ1-2; D unclear. The CDR3 extends over 14 amino acids. Per the germline V gene, CDR1 is MNHEY and CDR2 is SVGAGI. V lost 6 bases and J lost 4, with 15 bases in between. The CDR3 nucleotides are TGTGCCAGCAGAGCGGGCGGAGTGGCCTATGGCTACACCTTC. This encodes CASRAGGVAYGYTF.

This clone was observed a few times. The chain uses TRBV18 and TRBJ1-4; 7 nucleotides match TRBD1. Germline CDR1 KGHSH, CDR2 LQKENI. The CDR3 length is 12 residues. V was pared by 6 bases and J by 12 bases, with 7 bases of the junction left unmatched. As DNA, the CDR3 is TGTGCCAGCTCCCGCCAGGGGGACGAACTGTTTTTT. This translates into CASSRQGDELFF.

On this clone: Germline is not matched at one junction end, which may reflect a read error. The J gene is TRBJ1-3, the V gene TRBV4-2; D remains unclear. This CDR3 spans 15 amino acids. Germline assignment: CDR1 LGHNA and CDR2 YNFKEQ. The chain's CDR3 is CASGQDSQTGNTIYF. The CDR3 region has the DNA TGTGCCAGCGGCCAAGATTCACAGACTGGAAACACCATATATTTT.

The chain has TRBV19 and TRBJ1-2, with D unresolved. This CDR3 region has 12 residues. The V and J ends lost 5 bases and 2 bases respectively, with 6 bases between them. Germline CDR1 LNHDA, CDR2 SQIVND (reference sequence). For the CDR3, the DNA is TGTGCCAGTAGTCGGTTAAACTATGGCTACACCTTC. This codes for CASSRLNYGYTF.

This chain links TRBV7-2 with TRBJ2-3, with D possibly matching TRBD1 (5 bases). This CDR3 has 13 amino acids. Trimming stripped 5 bases from V and 4 bases from J, with 10 bases between. Germline V lookup: CDR1 SGHTA, CDR2 FQGNSA. Here the CDR3 DNA reads TGTGCCAGCAGCACCAGGGTGTCAGATACGCAGTATTTT. Residues: CASSTRVSDTQYF.

The rearrangement links TRBV3-1 (or the pseudogene TRBV3-2) to TRBJ1-3, with a weak D call TRBD1 (6 bases). Trimming stripped 4 bases from V and 2 bases from J, with 9 bases between. The CDR3 covers 14 residues. The V gene's germline CDR1 is LGHDT and CDR2 YNNKEL (reference sequence). The CDR3 DNA is TGTGCCAGCAGCCTCCGGGACACTGGAAACACCATATATTTT. It specifies CASSLRDTGNTIYF.

The chain links TRBV27 to TRBJ2-7; D possibly corresponds to TRBD2 (6 bases). Trimming left V 6 bases short and J 3 bases short, with 15 bases between. CDR3 size: 14 residues. Germline CDR1 and CDR2: MNHEY and SMNVEV (reference sequence). DNA for the CDR3: TGTGCCAGCAGACTCCGGGACTCCTTCTACGAGCAGTACTTC. Encoded protein: CASRLRDSFYEQYF.

The V call is TRBV5-1, the J call TRBJ2-1; TRBD2 aligns across 10 bases. The CDR3 runs to 15 residues. Trimming took 3 bases from V and 3 from J; bases not matched to a gene: 3. The germline V gene has CDR1 SGHRS and CDR2 YFSETQ. Here the CDR3 DNA reads TGCGCCAGCAGCTCCGGGACTAGCGACTACAATGAGCAGTTCTTC. It specifies CASSSGTSDYNEQFF. The full variable domain, its missing parts supplied by reference TRBV5-1 and TRBJ2-1, is KAGVTQTPRYLIKTRGQQVTLSCSPISGHRSVSWYQQTPGQGLQFLFEYFSETQRNKGNFPGRFSGRQFSNSRSEMNVSTLELGDSALYLCASSSGTSDYNEQFFGPGTRLTVL.

The chain links TRBV6-2 or TRBV6-3 to TRBJ2-7, with D unresolved. CDR3 length: 13 residues. Germline CDR1 is MNHEY and CDR2 is SVGEGT. V lost 5 bases to trimming and J lost 1 base, with 9 bases between them. CDR3 bases: TGTGCCAGCAGTCGAATGGAGTCCTACGAGCAGTACTTC. It is translated as CASSRMESYEQYF.

This clone was counted only a few times. The V call is TRBV5-1, the J call TRBJ2-1, with TRBD2 matching 12 bases. The CDR3 runs to 18 residues. With 2 bases clipped from V and 7 bases from J, the junction kept 13 bases outside the gene matches. In germline, CDR1 is SGHRS, CDR2 YFSETQ. The CDR3 DNA follows: TGCGCCAGCAGCTTTGTGCCTAGCGGGGGGGCCGTCATAAATGAGCAGTTCTTC. Its protein product is CASSFVPSGGAVINEQFF.

The chain uses TRBV18 and TRBJ1-2; D gene uncertain. Germline V gene data show CDR1 as KGHSH and CDR2 as LQKENI. CDR3 length equals 17 residues. V lost 5 bases, J lost 6 bases, and 25 bases lay in between. The CDR3 here is CASSETNFQRDWDGYTF. The CDR3 bases are TGTGCCAGCTCAGAGACGAATTTCCAGCGAGACTGGGATGGCTACACCTTC.

This clone was seen once. The chain combines TRBV5-6 with TRBJ2-5, with unresolved D. CDR1 is SGHDT, CDR2 YYEEEE, per germline. The CDR3 is made up of 15 amino acids. Trimming removed 0 bases at V and 1 base at J, with 10 bases between. The CDR3 loop reads CASSLAVYPQETQYF. CDR3 nucleotide sequence: TGTGCCAGCAGCTTGGCCGTTTATCCCCAAGAGACCCAGTACTTC.

The rearrangement uses TRBV7-9 and TRBJ2-4, with TRBD2 identical over 11 bases. V gave up 5 bases and J gave up 2 bases; unmatched junction bases: 8. The CDR3 runs 17 residues. Germline CDR1 and CDR2: SEHNR and FQNEAQ (reference sequence). The CDR3 bases are TGTGCCAGCAGCCCAGGGACTAGCGGTGGATCCAAAAACATTCAGTACTTC. Translation: CASSPGTSGGSKNIQYF. The full variable domain, rest sourced from reference TRBV7-9 and TRBJ2-4, is DTGVSQNPRHKITKRGQNVTFRCDPISEHNRLYWYRQTLGQGPEFLTYFQNEAQLEKSRLLSDRFSAERPKGSFSTLEIQRTEQGDSAMYLCASSPGTSGGSKNIQYFGAGTRLSVL.

The chain couples TRBV12-3 or TRBV12-4 to TRBJ1-2; D is unresolved. The CDR3 covers 13 residues. Trimming pared 5 bases from V and 4 bases from J, leaving 11 bases between. CDR3 region: CASSPESTYGYTF. The DNA of the CDR3 is TGTGCCAGCAGTCCTGAGAGCACCTATGGCTACACCTTC.

This sequence joins TRBV6-1 and TRBJ1-5; D perhaps matches TRBD1 (5 bases). The CDR3 contains 13 residues. Germline V lookup: CDR1 MNHNS, CDR2 SASEGT. V was cut by 3 bases and J by 5 bases, with 8 bases left in between. The CDR3: CASSEGRDQPQHF. The CDR3 nucleotides read TGTGCCAGCAGTGAGGGCAGGGATCAGCCCCAGCATTTT.

Concerning this clone itself: At one of its ends the junction is not consistent with the germline gene, which may arise from a read error. The chain recombines TRBV30 with TRBJ1-5; D not certain. The germline CDR1 and CDR2 sequences are GTSNPN and SVGIG (reference sequence). The CDR3 loop spans 14 amino acids. The CDR3 region is CVWSVGRNNQPQHF. The CDR3 DNA is TGTGTCTGGAGTGTGGGCAGGAATAATCAGCCCCAGCATTTT.

This chain connects TRBV6-5 to TRBJ2-7; 7 bases fit TRBD1. The CDR3 extends over 13 amino acids. V shed 6 bases, J shed 5 bases, and the junction held 7 bases outside the gene matches. Germline-derived CDR1 and CDR2 are MNHEY and SVGAGI. Here the CDR3 reads CASSPDRANEQYF. The CDR3 DNA reads as TGTGCCAGCAGCCCCGACAGGGCCAACGAGCAGTACTTC.

The rearrangement joins TRBV6-5 to TRBJ2-1; D might be TRBD2 (7 bases). From germline, CDR1 is MNHEY and CDR2 SVGAGI. This CDR3 is built from 13 residues. Trimming stripped 0 bases from V and 9 bases from J, with 9 bases between. The CDR3 nucleotides are TGTGCCAGCAGTTACTCGGGGGGGGCTGAGCAGTTCTTC. Its translation: CASSYSGGAEQFF.

The chain joins TRBV6-2 or TRBV6-3 to TRBJ1-2; 8 nucleotides match TRBD1. J lost 5 bases, V lost 6 bases, and 5 bases had no gene match. The CDR3 covers 13 residues. Germline CDR1 reads MNHEY; CDR2 reads SVGEGT. CDR3 loop: CASSPDRDYGYTF. The CDR3 DNA reads TGTGCCAGCAGCCCGGACAGGGATTATGGCTACACCTTC.

V and J are TRBV6-5 and TRBJ1-1; perhaps TRBD1 as D (6 bases). The germline gives CDR1 MNHEY, CDR2 SVGAGI. Trimming took 5 bases from V and 1 from J, leaving 11 bases between them. The CDR3 consists of 14 residues. The CDR3: CASSLGGRNTEAFF. The DNA of the CDR3 is TGTGCCAGCAGTCTAGGGGGAAGGAACACTGAAGCTTTCTTT.

J is TRBJ2-1 and V is TRBV18; D gene unclear. Germline loops: CDR1 KGHSH, CDR2 LQKENI. The CDR3 consists of 16 residues. V shed 1 base and J shed 4 bases, with 14 bases lying between them. In DNA form, the CDR3 reads TGTGCCAGCTCACCACAGAACACACAGAGATACAATGAGCAGTTCTTC. Its translation: CASSPQNTQRYNEQFF.

V is TRBV6-2 or TRBV6-3 and J is TRBJ2-1; 8 bases map to TRBD2. Germline V gives CDR1 MNHEY, CDR2 SVGEGT. With 3 bases clipped from V and 6 bases from J, the junction kept 4 bases outside the gene matches. This CDR3 region has 14 residues. The CDR3 spells CASSYTSGSNEQFF. In DNA form, the CDR3 reads TGTGCCAGCAGTTATACGAGCGGGAGCAATGAGCAGTTCTTC.

The gene calls are TRBV2 and TRBJ1-1, with 8 nucleotides matching TRBD1. The germline V gene has CDR1 SNHLY and CDR2 FYNNEI. The length of the CDR3 is 12 residues. V lost 4 bases and J lost 7; bases outside the gene matches: 2. CDR3 coding DNA: TGTGCCAGCAGTGTACAGGGGGTTGAAGCTTTCTTT. It codes for CASSVQGVEAFF.

The chain has TRBV27 and TRBJ1-3; the match to TRBD1 covers 7 bases. V was pared by 2 bases and J by 7 bases, with 5 bases of the junction left unmatched. CDR1 and CDR2 from the germline V gene are MNHEY and SMNVEV (reference sequence). The CDR3 loop spans 14 amino acids. CDR3 DNA: TGTGCCAGCAGTTTACGAGGGGGCGCGAACACCATATATTTT. It encodes CASSLRGGANTIYF.

The chain combines TRBV6-5 with TRBJ1-1, with TRBD1 as a possible D gene (5 bases). Deletions cut 0 bases from V and 11 bases from J, with 22 bases between. CDR3 size: 16 residues. CDR1 is MNHEY and CDR2 is SVGAGI in the germline V gene. The DNA for the CDR3 is TGTGCCAGCAGTTACTCGATTACGGACAACATTTCCCCGGCTTTCTTT. Translation: CASSYSITDNISPAFF.

The chain links TRBV7-2 to TRBJ1-4; 7 bases map to TRBD1. The CDR3 is 14 residues long. Germline lookup yields CDR1 SGHTA and CDR2 FQGNSA. V lost 1 base to trimming and J lost 5 bases; unmatched junction nucleotides: 1. The CDR3 DNA is TGTGCCAGCAGCTTAGGGGGACAGAATGAAAAACTGTTTTTT. Its protein product is CASSLGGQNEKLFF.

This sequence joins TRBV6-1 and TRBJ2-7, with no clear D. This CDR3 contains 12 residues. V lost 2 bases to trimming and J lost 3 bases, with 5 bases between them. The germline gives CDR1 MNHNS, CDR2 SASEGT. The CDR3 region is CASSEISYEQYF. For the CDR3, the DNA is TGTGCCAGCAGTGAAATTAGCTACGAGCAGTACTTC.